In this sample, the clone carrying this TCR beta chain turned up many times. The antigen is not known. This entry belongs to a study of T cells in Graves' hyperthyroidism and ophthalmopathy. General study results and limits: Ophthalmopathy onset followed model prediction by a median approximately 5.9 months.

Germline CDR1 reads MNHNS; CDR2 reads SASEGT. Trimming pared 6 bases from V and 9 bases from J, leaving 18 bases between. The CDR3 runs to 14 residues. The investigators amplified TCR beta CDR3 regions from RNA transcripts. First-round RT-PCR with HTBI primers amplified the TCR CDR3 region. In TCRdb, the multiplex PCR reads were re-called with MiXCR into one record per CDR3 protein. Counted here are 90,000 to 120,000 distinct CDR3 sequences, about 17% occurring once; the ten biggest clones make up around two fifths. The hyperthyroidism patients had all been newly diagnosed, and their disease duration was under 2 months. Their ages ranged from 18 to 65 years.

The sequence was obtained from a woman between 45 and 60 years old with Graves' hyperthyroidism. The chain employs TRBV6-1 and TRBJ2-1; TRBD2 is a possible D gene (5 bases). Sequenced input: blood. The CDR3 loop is CASSPGLGSGEQFF. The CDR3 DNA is TGTGCCAGCAGCCCGGGCTTAGGAAGCGGTGAGCAGTTCTTC.